This T cell receptor (beta chain) was retrieved from a study of CD8 T cells in ankylosing spondylitis. Study-wide findings and caveats: Characteristic of ankylosing spondylitis blood, it appeared, was a TCR beta motif comprising several highly homologous variants. Reportedly, disease-linked clones are significantly enriched in ankylosing spondylitis patients' matched synovial fluid.

Germline assignment: CDR1 MDHEN and CDR2 SYDVKM. Trimming removed 4 bases from V and 0 bases from J, with 19 bases in between. The CDR3 runs to 17 residues. This clonotype appeared many times. What it recognizes is unknown. Each CDR3 protein is one row after TCRdb ran MiXCR on the 5' RACE reads. The table includes 100,000 to 150,000 distinct CDR3 sequences, around 9.3% detected once. The TCR was taken from a male donor with ankylosing spondylitis or in good health (not recorded which). The chain links TRBV28 to TRBJ2-7; TRBD2 is a possible D gene (5 bases). The sequencing input was blood, either unsorted or a sorted T cell fraction (not recorded which). CDR3 DNA: TGTGCCAGCAGTTCCCCTAAACTCCGGGGAAGCTCCTACGAGCAGTACTTC. Its translation: CASSSPKLRGSSYEQYF.